This T cell receptor (beta chain) emerged from a study of T cells in Graves' hyperthyroidism and ophthalmopathy. Study-wide background: Sampling of peripheral blood happened at initial diagnosis, prior to any treatment.

Trimming took 5 bases from V and 4 from J; bases not matched to a gene: 10. The germline V gene has CDR1 MNHNS and CDR2 SASEGT. The CDR3 length is 16 residues. Diagnosis relied on clinical symptoms, serum thyroxine and TRAb, thyroid ultrasound and orbital computed tomography. Researchers amplified the TCR beta CDR3 regions from RNA transcripts. The study used the HTBI primer set for a first-round RT-PCR of the TCR CDR3. TCRdb fed the multiplex PCR reads into MiXCR, producing one record per CDR3 protein. The data show about 300,000 distinct CDR3 sequences, approximately 18% seen once. The sequence was obtained from a man aged 50 or older with Graves' ophthalmopathy. Sequenced sample: blood. This rearrangement joins TRBV6-1 to TRBJ2-1; 8 bases line up with TRBD1. The CDR3 DNA sequence: TGTGCCAGCAGTCGCCAGGGGGCTTCCCTGTACAATGAGCAGTTCTTC. Its protein product is CASSRQGASLYNEQFF.